Presented here are 32 T cell receptor beta chains from one specimen sequenced in a study of blood T cell repertoires in COVID-19. The data were produced by immunoSEQ multiplex PCR, yet TCRdb's version contains in-frame clones alone and is incomplete. The profile shows some 140,000 clones, about 86% of them singletons. Source material: peripheral blood. The receptors were sampled from a woman between 55 and 75 years old with acute or convalescent COVID-19.

The gene calls are TRBV11-2 and TRBJ1-6; 9 bases line up with TRBD1. Germline CDR1 SGHAT, CDR2 FQNNGV. The CDR3 has 16 amino acids. The V segment lost 4 bases and the J segment 3 bases; nucleotides outside the gene matches: 4. The CDR3 DNA sequence: TGTGCCAGCAGCTCACAGGGGGCGATCTATAATTCACCCCTCCACTTT. Translated: CASSSQGAIYNSPLHF.

V is TRBV6-6 and J is TRBJ1-2; 8 bases fit TRBD1. Germline CDR1 and CDR2: MNHNY and SVGAGI (reference sequence). V dropped 4 bases and J dropped 8; count of bases not matched to a gene: 6. This CDR3 has 13 amino acids. CDR3 nucleotide sequence: TGTGCCAGCAGTTCGGACAGGGCCGGCGGCTACACCTTC. Encoded protein: CASSSDRAGGYTF.

This chain uses TRBV9 with TRBJ2-3; 12 bases align to TRBD2. The ends lost 4 bases at V and 4 bases at J; junction bases unmatched: 7. Germline values: CDR1 SGDLS, CDR2 YYNGEE. The CDR3 runs to 16 residues. Written as DNA, the CDR3 is TGTGCCAGCAGCTTCACTAGCGGGGGGTGGGCAGATACGCAGTATTTT. It codes for CASSFTSGGWADTQYF. Supplemented by reference TRBV9 and TRBJ2-3, the full variable domain reads DSGVTQTPKHLITATGQRVTLRCSPRSGDLSVYWYQQSLDQGLQFLIQYYNGEERAKGNILERFSAQQFPDLHSELNLSSLELGDSALYFCASSFTSGGWADTQYFGPGTRLTVL.

The rearrangement uses TRBV29-1 and TRBJ1-6; 9 bases are a match to TRBD1. Looked up from germline, CDR1 is SQVTM and CDR2 is ANQGSEA. The CDR3 extends over 14 amino acids. The trim removed 7 bases at V and 7 bases at J, leaving 8 bases unmatched. The CDR3 spells CSASSGTGNSPLHF. The DNA of the CDR3 is TGCAGCGCCTCCTCCGGGACAGGGAATTCACCCCTCCACTTT.

The chain couples TRBV10-3 to TRBJ1-1, with a possible D match to TRBD1 (5 bases). This CDR3 region has 15 residues. V lost 6 bases to trimming and J lost 3 bases, with 17 bases between them. Germline V gene lookup returns CDR1 ENHRY and CDR2 SYGVKD. CDR3 loop: CAIRRGREIDTEAFF. The CDR3 region has the DNA TGTGCCATCAGGCGGGGGAGAGAAATAGACACTGAAGCTTTCTTT.

V is TRBV10-3 and J is TRBJ1-1; the D gene is possibly TRBD1 (5 bases). The germline V gene has CDR1 ENHRY and CDR2 SYGVKD. CDR3 length equals 14 residues. V was trimmed by 3 bases and J by 4 bases, leaving 12 bases between them. Written as DNA, the CDR3 is TGTGCCATCAGTGATCTAGGGGCGGTCACTGAAGCTTTCTTT. This codes for CAISDLGAVTEAFF.

This chain connects TRBV5-1 to TRBJ1-3; D is undetermined. The CDR3 loop spans 15 amino acids. The ends were cut back, 0 bases at V and 1 base at J, with 8 bases in the middle. Germline V gene sequence: CDR1 SGHRS, CDR2 YFSETQ. CDR3 residues: CASSLVPESGNTIYF. The CDR3 DNA reads as TGCGCCAGCAGCTTGGTACCGGAGTCTGGAAACACCATATATTTT.

A single count supports this clone. The chain links TRBV21-1 to TRBJ1-2. TRBV21-1 is tagged as a pseudogene. This CDR3 contains 15 residues. In DNA form, the CDR3 reads TGTGCCAGCAGCAAATGTGGTTTCCTCGGTATTGGCTACACCTTC. Encoded protein: CASSKCGFLGIGYTF.

This clone has a handful of counts. This chain links TRBV2 with TRBJ1-2; D gene unclear. Germline V gene data show CDR1 as SNHLY and CDR2 as FYNNEI. The CDR3 consists of 12 residues. Trimming pared 5 bases from V and 2 bases from J, leaving 6 bases between. The CDR3 reads CASSRENYGYTF. In DNA, the CDR3 is TGTGCCAGCAGTCGGGAGAACTATGGCTACACCTTC.

J is TRBJ2-5 and V is TRBV5-1; tentative D call: TRBD2 (5 bases). V lost 4 bases and J lost 4, with 11 bases in between. Germline CDR1 SGHRS, CDR2 YFSETQ. This CDR3 is built from 13 residues. Here the CDR3 reads CASSPEARETQYF. The CDR3 DNA reads TGCGCCAGCAGCCCGGAGGCTAGAGAGACCCAGTACTTC.

The chain has TRBV5-8 and TRBJ2-2; weak D call: TRBD1 (5 bases). The CDR3 totals 16 residues. CDR1 and CDR2 (germline): SGHTS, YDEGEE. V lost 6 bases and J 5 bases, leaving 20 bases between the germline ends. CDR3 region: CASTTAVGHRTGELFF. The CDR3 DNA reads TGTGCCAGCACCACGGCCGTCGGACATAGAACCGGGGAGCTGTTTTTT.

J is TRBJ2-3 and V is TRBV29-1; D uncertain. Germline V gene data show CDR1 as SQVTM and CDR2 as ANQGSEA. The CDR3 runs 12 residues. Between the trimmed V and J ends, which lost 4 bases and 0 bases, there was a span of 5 bases. The CDR3 reads CSVGASTDTQYF. CDR3 nucleotides: TGCAGCGTTGGGGCTAGCACAGATACGCAGTATTTT.

CDR3 protein: CASSPEMEGEQFF. The DNA of the CDR3 is TGCGCCAGCAGCCCAGAAATGGAGGGTGAGCAGTTCTTC. The chain carries TRBV5-1 and TRBJ2-1; a weak D match, TRBD2 (6 bases). Germline CDR1 SGHRS, CDR2 YFSETQ. The CDR3 is 13 residues long. V was cut by 4 bases and J by 9 bases, with 14 bases left in between.

There are a few counts of this clone. V and J are TRBV3-1 (or the pseudogene TRBV3-2) and TRBJ2-7; a weak D match, TRBD1 (6 bases). CDR1 is LGHDT and CDR2 is YNNKEL in the germline V gene (reference sequence). V lost 3 bases and J lost 0, with 12 bases in between. This CDR3 contains 15 residues. The CDR3 nucleotides are TGTGCCAGCAGCCAGGGACACAAGAGCTCCTACGAGCAGTACTTC. Protein: CASSQGHKSSYEQYF.

CDR3 sequence (DNA): TGTGCCAGTAGTGGGGCAGGGGGAAATCAGCCCCAGCATTTT. This codes for CASSGAGGNQPQHF. J is TRBJ1-5 and V is TRBV19; 7 bases align to TRBD1. The CDR3 consists of 14 residues. V lost 5 bases to trimming and J lost 4 bases; unmatched junction nucleotides: 5. Germline values: CDR1 LNHDA, CDR2 SQIVND (reference sequence).

The V call is TRBV12-2, the J call TRBJ1-2; the table names TRBD1, a call not compared with the DNA. TRBV12-2 is tagged as a pseudogene. The CDR3 is 15 residues long. In nucleotides, the CDR3 is TGTGCAAGTCGCTTTCCTCGGGACAGGGCAAATGGCTACACCTTC. Translated, it gives CASRFPRDRANGYTF.

This chain connects TRBV29-1 to TRBJ2-7; D is perhaps TRBD2 (6 bases). Germline CDR1 and CDR2: SQVTM and ANQGSEA. The CDR3 extends over 14 amino acids. Between the trimmed V and J ends, which lost 6 bases and 5 bases, there was a span of 20 bases. The CDR3 loop is CSVPGRIGGNEQYF. The CDR3 nucleotides are TGCAGCGTCCCAGGACGGATAGGAGGGAACGAGCAGTACTTC.

This clone was seen once. The chain couples TRBV5-4 to TRBJ1-4; D uncertain. CDR3 size: 14 residues. Germline CDR1 reads SGHNT; CDR2 reads YYREEE (reference sequence). The CDR3 is CASGRASTNEKLFF. CDR3 DNA sequence: TGTGCGTCCGGGAGGGCCTCAACTAATGAAAAACTGTTTTTT.

The rearrangement uses TRBV12-3 or TRBV12-4 and TRBJ1-6, with D uncertain. The length of the CDR3 is 13 residues. Trimming pared 8 bases from V and 7 bases from J, leaving 12 bases between. CDR3: CASCRRENSPLHF. As DNA, the CDR3 is TGTGCCAGCTGCCGGCGGGAGAATTCACCCCTCCACTTT.

This clone came up once. This rearrangement joins TRBV12-3 or TRBV12-4 to TRBJ2-5; tentatively, D is TRBD2 (7 bases). V lost 11 bases and J 7 bases, leaving 20 bases between the germline ends. The CDR3 totals 13 residues. This CDR3 reads CASSGGRGGTQYF. The CDR3 DNA follows: TGTGCCTCCTCGGGGGGACGAGGGGGGACCCAGTACTTC.

This chain joins TRBV7-2 and TRBJ1-6; 8 bases match TRBD1. CDR3 length: 16 amino acids. Germline-derived CDR1 and CDR2 are SGHTA and FQGNSA. The V segment lost 4 bases and the J segment 10 bases; nucleotides outside the gene matches: 12. CDR3 amino acids: CASSYPGQGLESPLHF. The CDR3 nucleotides read TGTGCCAGCAGCTACCCCGGACAGGGACTCGAATCACCCCTCCACTTT.

This sequence joins TRBV14 and TRBJ1-2; possible D gene TRBD1, 6 bases. The CDR3 covers 13 residues. With 2 bases removed from V and 10 bases from J, the gap between germline ends came to 14 bases. In germline, CDR1 is SGHDN, CDR2 FVKESK. CDR3 nucleotide sequence: TGTGCCAGCAGCCAACATTGGGGACAAGACTACACCTTC. This gives the protein CASSQHWGQDYTF.

J is TRBJ2-7 and V is TRBV6-5, with D possibly matching TRBD1 (5 bases). This CDR3 region has 15 residues. The V and J ends lost 5 bases and 0 bases respectively, with 14 bases between them. Germline V CDR1 and CDR2: MNHEY, SVGAGI. The CDR3, as DNA: TGTGCCAGCAGTAAAACAGGCCCGCACTCCTACGAGCAGTACGTC. Translation gives CASSKTGPHSYEQYV.

This chain joins TRBV19 and TRBJ1-5; the D gene is possibly TRBD1 (5 bases). The CDR3 is made up of 17 amino acids. Germline CDR1 LNHDA, CDR2 SQIVND (reference sequence). The V gene lost 3 bases and the J gene lost 5 bases, with 20 bases spanning the gap. Here the CDR3 DNA reads TGTGCCAGTAGTATTATTATGGGCAGGGCCAGGGATCAGCCCCAGCATTTT. Its translation: CASSIIMGRARDQPQHF.

V usage is TRBV6-5 and J usage is TRBJ1-4; perhaps TRBD1 as D (5 bases). V was cut by 6 bases and J by 8 bases, with 13 bases left in between. Germline V gene data show CDR1 as MNHEY and CDR2 as SVGAGI. This CDR3 is 13 amino acids long. The DNA of the CDR3 is TGTGCCAGCAGGGCCAGGGAGGGGGAAAAACTGTTTTTT. This translates into CASRAREGEKLFF.

This clone was observed a few times. The genes are TRBV9 and TRBJ2-1, with TRBD2 identical over 11 bases. CDR3 size: 16 residues. V was clipped by 0 bases and J by 6 bases; unmatched bases: 5. The germline V gene encodes CDR1 SGDLS and CDR2 YYNGEE. For the CDR3, the DNA is TGTGCCAGCAGCGTAGTTAGCGGGGGGGCGGGCAATGAGCAGTTCTTC. Protein product: CASSVVSGGAGNEQFF.

V and J are TRBV6-4 and TRBJ2-1; 7 bases line up with TRBD2. The CDR3 has 17 residues. The germline gives CDR1 MRHNA, CDR2 SNTAGT. With 6 bases clipped from V and 5 bases from J, the junction kept 16 bases outside the gene matches. CDR3 sequence: CASSLPPLGGLDNEQFF. The CDR3 DNA reads TGTGCCAGCAGCCTACCCCCCTTGGGAGGGTTGGACAATGAGCAGTTCTTC.

The chain uses TRBV24-1 and TRBJ2-2, with a tentative D call TRBD1 (6 bases). V lost 0 bases and J lost 4, with 11 bases in between. The CDR3 runs 16 residues. CDR1 and CDR2 from the germline V gene are KGHDR and SFDVKD. The CDR3 DNA reads as TGTGCCACCAGTGATTTGCGTGCAGGGGCCACCGGGGAGCTGTTTTTT. Its protein product is CATSDLRAGATGELFF.

The chain employs TRBV19 and TRBJ2-4, with 15 bases identical to TRBD2. The CDR3 contains 19 residues. CDR1 and CDR2 (germline): LNHDA, SQIVND (reference sequence). The V gene end was trimmed by 8 bases and the J gene end by 0 bases; junction bases not matched to a gene: 11. The CDR3 sequence: CASSHRTSGGAVAKNIQYF. CDR3 bases: TGTGCCAGTTCTCATCGGACTAGCGGGGGGGCTGTAGCCAAAAACATTCAGTACTTC.

The chain is built from TRBV5-6 and TRBJ1-5, with D maybe TRBD1 (6 bases). Per germline, CDR1 SGHDT and CDR2 YYEEEE. The CDR3 loop spans 14 amino acids. Trimming cost V 3 bases and J 4 bases, with 11 bases left between them. In DNA form, the CDR3 reads TGTGCCAGCAGCTCCCGGGACACTAATCAGCCCCAGCATTTT. Encoded protein: CASSSRDTNQPQHF.

The V and J genes are TRBV9 and TRBJ1-2, with D uncertain. The CDR3 has 15 residues. Germline V gives CDR1 SGDLS, CDR2 YYNGEE. The ends were cut back, 0 bases at V and 0 bases at J, with 9 bases in the middle. The CDR3 region is CASSVGGGTNYGYTF. The CDR3 DNA reads TGTGCCAGCAGCGTAGGAGGCGGAACTAACTATGGCTACACCTTC.

The CDR3 region has the DNA TGTGCCAGCAGCTTAGGGGGCTCGGTCGCCAATCAGCCCCAGCATTTT. It yields the protein CASSLGGSVANQPQHF. The chain couples TRBV7-2 to TRBJ1-5; D possibly corresponds to TRBD1 (5 bases). V shed 1 base and J shed 3 bases, with 13 bases lying between them. Germline V gene data show CDR1 as SGHTA and CDR2 as FQGNSA. This CDR3 has 16 residues.